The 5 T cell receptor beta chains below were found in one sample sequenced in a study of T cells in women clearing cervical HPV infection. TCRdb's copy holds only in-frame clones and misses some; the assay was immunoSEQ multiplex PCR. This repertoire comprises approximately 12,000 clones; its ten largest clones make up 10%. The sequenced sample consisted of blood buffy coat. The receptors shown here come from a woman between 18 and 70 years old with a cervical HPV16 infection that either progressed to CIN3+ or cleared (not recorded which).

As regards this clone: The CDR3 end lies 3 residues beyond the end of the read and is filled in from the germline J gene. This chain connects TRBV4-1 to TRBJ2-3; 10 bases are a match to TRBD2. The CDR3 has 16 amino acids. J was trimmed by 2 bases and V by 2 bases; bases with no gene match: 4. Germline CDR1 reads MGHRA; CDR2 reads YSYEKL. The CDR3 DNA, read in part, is TGCGCCAGCAGCCAATCTACTAGCGGGACCACAGATACG. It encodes CASSQSTSGTTDT. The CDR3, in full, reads CASSQSTSGTTDTQYF.

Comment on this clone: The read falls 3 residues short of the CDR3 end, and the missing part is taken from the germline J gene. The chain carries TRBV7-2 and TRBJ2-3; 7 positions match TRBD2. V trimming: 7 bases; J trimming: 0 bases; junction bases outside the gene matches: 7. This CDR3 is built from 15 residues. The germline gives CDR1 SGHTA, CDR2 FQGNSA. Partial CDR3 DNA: TGTGCCAGCATCCCGGGACTAATCAGCACAGATACG. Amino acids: CASIPGLISTDT. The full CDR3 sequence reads CASIPGLISTDTQYF.

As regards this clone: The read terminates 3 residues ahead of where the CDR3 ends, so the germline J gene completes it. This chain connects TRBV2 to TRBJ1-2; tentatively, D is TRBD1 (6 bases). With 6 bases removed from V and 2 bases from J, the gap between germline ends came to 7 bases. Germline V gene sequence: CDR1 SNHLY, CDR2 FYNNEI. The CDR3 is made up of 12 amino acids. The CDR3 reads CASSRGNYGYTF. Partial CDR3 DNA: TGTGCCAGCAGCAGGGGAAACTATGGC.

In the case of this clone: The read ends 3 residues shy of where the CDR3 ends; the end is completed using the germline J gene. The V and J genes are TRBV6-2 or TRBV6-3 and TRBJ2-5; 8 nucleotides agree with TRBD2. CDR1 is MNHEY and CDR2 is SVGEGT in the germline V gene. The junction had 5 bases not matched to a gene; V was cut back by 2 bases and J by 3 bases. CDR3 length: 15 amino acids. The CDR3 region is CASSYTGGPEETQYF. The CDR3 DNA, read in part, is TGTGCCAGCAGTTACACGGGGGGGCCGGAAGAGACC.

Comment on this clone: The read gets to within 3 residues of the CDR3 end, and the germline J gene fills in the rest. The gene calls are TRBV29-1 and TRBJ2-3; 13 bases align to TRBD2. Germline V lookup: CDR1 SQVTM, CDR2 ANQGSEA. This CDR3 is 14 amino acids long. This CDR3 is CSVAGTSGEETQYF. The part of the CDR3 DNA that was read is TGCAGCGTCGCCGGGACTAGCGGGGAAGAGACG.